The TCR beta chain described here comes from a study of glioma-infiltrating T cells. Study-wide results and limits: Tissue and blood shared very few CDR3 sequences.

Amplification of TCR alpha and beta CDR3 regions from RNA used iRepertoire nested multiplex PCR. TCRdb re-called the multiplex PCR reads through MiXCR, storing one row per CDR3 protein. Among approximately 110,000 distinct CDR3 sequences listed, less than 30% were seen once. This clonotype was observed a few times. Its specificity is not known. The CDR3 length is 14 residues. V was clipped by 2 bases and J by 5 bases, with 12 bases between them. The germline CDR1 and CDR2 sequences are SNHLY and FYNNEI. The origin of this receptor is a human donor with low-grade glioma or glioblastoma, undergoing nonglioma brain surgery, or in good health (not recorded which). The sample comprised glioma tissue, nonneoplastic brain tissue, or PBMCs (not recorded which). V and J are TRBV2 and TRBJ2-5; no clear D. CDR3 in amino acids: CASSEFKQQETQYF. The CDR3 bases are TGTGCCAGCAGTGAATTTAAGCAGCAGGAGACCCAGTACTTC.